The 22 T cell receptor beta chains presented below share a single source sample, sequenced in a study of T cell clonality in common variable immunodeficiency. TCRdb's copy holds only in-frame clones and misses some; the assay was immunoSEQ multiplex PCR. Recorded here are 45,000 to 55,000 clones, none singletons. Sequences were obtained from peripheral blood mononuclear cells. These receptors came from a person aged 18-69 years in good health.

This clone was recorded at least ten times. The read ends 3 residues shy of where the CDR3 ends; the end is completed using the germline J gene. J is TRBJ2-3 and V is TRBV29-1, with 12 nucleotides matching TRBD2. V shed 6 bases and J 4 bases; nucleotides not matched to a gene: 5. The CDR3 has 14 residues. Germline CDR1 SQVTM, CDR2 ANQGSEA. The sequenced CDR3 bases are TGCAGCGTGCGACTAGCGGGAGCCGCAGATACG. Residues: CSVRLAGAADT. The entire CDR3 is CSVRLAGAADTQYF.

This clone was seen repeatedly, ten times or more. CDR3 DNA, as far as it was read: TGTGCCAGCTCACTGCGGACTAGCGGGACTTACAATGAG. Translated: CASSLRTSGTYNE. The complete CDR3 reads CASSLRTSGTYNEQFF. V is TRBV18 and J is TRBJ2-1; TRBD2 agrees at 12 bases. Coverage ceases 3 residues before the CDR3 finishes, and the germline J gene fills in the end. There are 16 residues in the CDR3. Germline V gene lookup returns CDR1 KGHSH and CDR2 LQKENI. The V gene end was trimmed by 4 bases and the J gene end by 4 bases; junction bases not matched to a gene: 5.

This clone was observed a handful of times. The CDR3 is cut off 3 residues early in the read; its end comes from the germline J gene. The chain recombines TRBV6-2 or TRBV6-3 with TRBJ1-5; 7 nucleotides align to TRBD1. V trimming: 4 bases; J trimming: 1 base; junction bases outside the gene matches: 1. CDR3 length: 14 residues. The germline CDR1 and CDR2 sequences are MNHEY and SVGEGT. The covered CDR3 bases are TGTGCCAGCAGTTGGGGACAGAGCAATCAGCCC. Encoded protein: CASSWGQSNQP. In full, the CDR3 reads CASSWGQSNQPQHF.

This clone was seen many times. The covered CDR3 bases are TGTGCCAGCAGCTCACAGGGGGCACGGGACACC. Translated: CASSSQGARDT. The complete CDR3 reads CASSSQGARDTIYF. The J gene is TRBJ1-3, the V gene TRBV5-4; TRBD1 matches 9 bases. From the germline J gene comes the end of the CDR3, since the read stops 3 residues before it. The V gene end was trimmed by 3 bases and the J gene end by 8 bases; junction bases not matched to a gene: 6. The V gene's germline CDR1 is SGHNT and CDR2 YYREEE (reference sequence). The CDR3 runs 14 residues.

This clone was seen many times. From the germline J gene comes the end of the CDR3, since the read stops 3 residues before it. The chain combines TRBV7-9 with TRBJ2-5, with D perhaps TRBD2 (5 bases). This CDR3 contains 15 residues. CDR1 is SEHNR, CDR2 FQNEAQ, per germline (reference sequence). Deletions cut 0 bases from V and 0 bases from J, with 8 bases between. The DNA read from the CDR3 is TGTGCCAGCAGCTTAGCACTAGTAAACCAAGAGACC. Encoded protein: CASSLALVNQET. The whole CDR3 sequence reads CASSLALVNQETQYF.

This clone was seen repeatedly, ten times or more. The read ends 3 residues early relative to the CDR3; the germline J gene fills the gap. The chain recombines TRBV7-2 with TRBJ2-1; the match to TRBD2 covers 8 bases. CDR1 SGHTA and CDR2 FQGNSA come from the germline V gene. V shed 5 bases and J 3 bases; nucleotides not matched to a gene: 6. CDR3 size: 15 residues. The sequenced CDR3 bases are TGTGCCAGCAGCCTTGTGAGCGGGAGCTACAATGAG. Encoded protein: CASSLVSGSYNE. The complete CDR3 sequence is CASSLVSGSYNEQFF.

This clone was recorded a few times. The read ends 3 residues shy of where the CDR3 ends; the end is completed using the germline J gene. This chain uses TRBV5-4 with TRBJ2-7, with D perhaps being TRBD1 or TRBD2 (7 bases each). Germline V gene data show CDR1 as SGHNT and CDR2 as YYREEE (reference sequence). V dropped 4 bases and J dropped 3 bases, with 17 bases sitting between them. CDR3 length equals 15 residues. The CDR3 DNA, read in part, is TGTGCCAGCAGCCCTAAGGGGAGGGACAGCTACGAG. It is translated as CASSPKGRDSYE. The entire CDR3 protein reads CASSPKGRDSYEQYF.

This clone occurred many times. One end of the junction fails to match germline, which may point to a read error. The read ends 3 residues early relative to the CDR3; the germline J gene fills the gap. The chain has TRBV4-2 and TRBJ2-2; D possibly corresponds to TRBD1 (5 bases). CDR1 and CDR2 from the germline V gene are LGHNA and YNFKEQ. The CDR3 has 16 residues. CDR3 DNA (partial): TGCGCCAGCAGCCAAGAAGGGGCGGCGAACACCGGGGAG. It translates to CASSQEGAANTGE. The CDR3 as a whole reads CASSQEGAANTGELFF.

The sample holds many counts of this clone. The CDR3 extends 3 residues past the end of the read, so its final part is completed from the germline J gene. This rearrangement joins TRBV19 to TRBJ2-3, with no clear D. CDR3 length: 13 amino acids. Deletions cut 5 bases from V and 4 bases from J, with 10 bases between. The germline CDR1 and CDR2 sequences are LNHDA and SQIVND (reference sequence). The CDR3 is CASSSSGADTQYF. The CDR3 bases that were read are TGTGCCAGTAGTTCCTCAGGAGCAGATACG.

This clone was recorded a few times. The read ends 3 residues before the CDR3 terminus; that terminus is restored from the germline J gene. The genes are TRBV7-6 and TRBJ1-2, with no clear D. CDR3 length: 13 amino acids. V was cut by 1 base and J by 2 bases, with 5 bases left in between. From germline, CDR1 is SGHVS and CDR2 FNYEAQ. The CDR3 is CASSLEGNYGYTF. The DNA read from the CDR3 is TGTGCCAGCAGCTTAGAAGGGAACTATGGC. Looking up the rest from reference TRBV7-6 and TRBJ1-2 gives the full variable domain: GAGVSQSPRYKVTKRGQDVALRCDPISGHVSLYWYRQALGQGPEFLTYFNYEAQQDKSGLPNDRFSAERPEGSISTLTIQRTEQRDSAMYRCASSLEGNYGYTFGSGTRLTVV.

This clone was found many times. The read ends 3 residues shy of where the CDR3 ends; the end is completed using the germline J gene. The chain is built from TRBV28 and TRBJ2-1; 10 bases are a match to TRBD2. With 6 bases clipped from V and 7 bases from J, the junction kept 3 bases outside the gene matches. The CDR3 is 13 residues long. The V gene's germline CDR1 is MDHEN and CDR2 SYDVKM. CDR3 DNA (partial): TGTGCCAGCAGACGACTAGCGGGTAATGAG. Amino acid sequence: CASRRLAGNE. The full CDR3 protein is CASRRLAGNEQFF. The variable domain in full, completed from reference TRBV28 and TRBJ2-1, reads DVKVTQSSRYLVKRTGEKVFLECVQDMDHENMFWYRQDPGLGLRLIYFSYDVKMKEKGDIPEGYSVSREKKERFSLILESASTNQTSMYLCASRRLAGNEQFFGPGTRLTVL.

At least ten counts were recorded for this clone. The DNA ends 3 residues before the CDR3 does, and the rest of the CDR3 is filled in from the germline J gene. The chain recombines TRBV20-1 with TRBJ2-7; TRBD1 matches at 10 bases. The CDR3 extends over 13 amino acids. Germline V gene lookup returns CDR1 DFQATT and CDR2 SNEGSKA (reference sequence). The covered CDR3 bases are TGCAGCCCTACCCGGACAGGGGGAAACGAG. Translating it yields CSPTRTGGNE. The full CDR3 sequence reads CSPTRTGGNEQYF.

Many counts were recorded for this clone. The read ends 3 residues shy of where the CDR3 ends; the end is completed using the germline J gene. The chain employs TRBV7-3 and TRBJ2-3; possibly TRBD1 for D (5 bases). CDR3 size: 15 residues. CDR1 is SGHTA, CDR2 FQGTGA, per germline. V shed 5 bases and J shed 0 bases, with 12 bases lying between them. The CDR3 here is CASSPGFTSTDTQYF. CDR3 DNA, as far as it was read: TGTGCCAGCAGCCCAGGGTTTACTAGCACAGATACG. The full variable domain, in which reference TRBV7-3 and TRBJ2-3 provide the parts outside the CDR3, is GAGVSQTPSNKVTEKGKYVELRCDPISGHTALYWYRQSLGQGPEFLIYFQGTGAADDSGLPNDRFFAVRPEGSVSTLKIQRTERGDSAVYLCASSPGFTSTDTQYFGPGTRLTVL.

This clone was detected many times. The CDR3 extends 3 residues past the end of the read, so its final part is completed from the germline J gene. The gene calls are TRBV13 and TRBJ2-5; 11 positions agree with TRBD1. CDR1 and CDR2 (germline): PRHDT, FYEKMQ (reference sequence). J was trimmed by 6 bases and V by 0 bases; bases with no gene match: 3. The CDR3 runs to 15 residues. CDR3 in amino acids: CASSLGEDRGQTQYF. The CDR3 DNA, read in part, is TGTGCCAGCAGCTTAGGGGAGGACAGGGGGCAGACC.

The table lists this clone with many counts. Coverage ceases 3 residues before the CDR3 finishes, and the germline J gene fills in the end. J is TRBJ2-1 and V is TRBV4-1; TRBD1 agrees at 8 bases. This CDR3 contains 15 residues. The germline V gene encodes CDR1 MGHRA and CDR2 YSYEKL. The J segment lost 6 bases and the V segment lost 6 bases, leaving 10 bases of the junction unmatched. CDR3 loop: CASRNRQGTFNEQFF. CDR3 DNA (partial): TGCGCCAGCAGAAACAGACAGGGGACCTTCAATGAG.

This clone has a count of ten or more. The CDR3 goes on 3 residues after the read ends, and that part is filled in from the germline J gene. The chain is built from TRBV20-1 and TRBJ2-1; 7 bases agree with TRBD1. Looked up from germline, CDR1 is DFQATT and CDR2 is SNEGSKA (reference sequence). The length of the CDR3 is 13 residues. V lost 7 bases, J lost 5 bases, and 8 bases stayed unmatched. This CDR3 reads CSVGQGVDNEQFF. The CDR3 DNA, read in part, is TGCAGTGTAGGGCAGGGGGTAGACAATGAG.

In this sample, this clone turned up many times. The CDR3 is cut off 3 residues early in the read; its end comes from the germline J gene. The rearrangement uses TRBV5-1 and TRBJ2-2; no clear D gene. The CDR3 spans 15 residues. V was pared by 0 bases and J by 3 bases, with 9 bases between. The germline V gene encodes CDR1 SGHRS and CDR2 YFSETQ. CDR3 DNA (partial): TGCGCCAGCAGCTTGGTAGCCAGCTACACCGGGGAG. Its translation: CASSLVASYTGE. The CDR3, in full, reads CASSLVASYTGELFF.

This clone was found many times. The sequenced part of the CDR3 DNA is TGCAGTGCTAGCCTCGCTAGCGGGTACGAG. Translating gives CSASLASGYE. From start to end, the CDR3 is CSASLASGYEQYF. The rearrangement joins TRBV20-1 to TRBJ2-7; 8 positions agree with TRBD2. Read sequence stops 3 residues before the CDR3 end, and the germline J gene provides the missing end. Germline CDR1 and CDR2: DFQATT and SNEGSKA (reference sequence). V shed 3 bases, J shed 4 bases, and the junction held 5 bases outside the gene matches. This CDR3 contains 13 residues.

This clone showed up many times. The read stops 3 residues short of the end of the CDR3; the missing end is completed from the germline J gene. This rearrangement joins TRBV19 to TRBJ1-2; D possibly corresponds to TRBD1 (5 bases). Germline-derived CDR1 and CDR2 are LNHDA and SQIVND (reference sequence). The CDR3 sequence is 12 residues long. V shed 4 bases and J shed 4 bases, with 7 bases lying between them. The CDR3 protein is CASSTTVYGYTF. The part of the CDR3 DNA that was read is TGTGCCAGTAGTACGACAGTCTATGGC. The complete variable domain, with remaining parts taken from reference TRBV19 and TRBJ1-2, reads DGGITQSPKYLFRKEGQNVTLSCEQNLNHDAMYWYRQDPGQGLRLIYYSQIVNDFQKGDIAEGYSVSREKKESFPLTVTSAQKNPTAFYLCASSTTVYGYTFGSGTRLTVV.

This clone was counted ten times or more. The observed sequence ends 3 residues before the CDR3 terminus, with the missing tail filled in from the germline J gene. The V and J genes are TRBV7-2 and TRBJ1-2; TRBD1 agrees at 9 bases. The CDR3 spans 15 residues. Trimming cost V 5 bases and J 4 bases; bases outside gene matches: 8. From germline, CDR1 is SGHTA and CDR2 FQGNSA. The sequenced CDR3 bases are TGTGCCAGCAGCCCAACAGGGGGCGCTACCTATGGC. It yields the protein CASSPTGGATYG. The complete CDR3 protein is CASSPTGGATYGYTF.

This clone has at least ten counts. The CDR3 goes on 3 residues after the read ends, and that part is filled in from the germline J gene. The gene calls are TRBV10-1 and TRBJ2-3; 12 bases are shared with TRBD1. The length of the CDR3 is 14 residues. Germline assignment: CDR1 WNHNN and CDR2 SYGVQD (reference sequence). CDR3 DNA, as far as it was read: TGCGCCAGCAGTCGCGGGACAGGGGGCGGGTCG. This sequence encodes CASSRGTGGGS. The complete CDR3 reads CASSRGTGGGSQYF.

For this clone: The CDR3 end lies 3 residues beyond the end of the read and is filled in from the germline J gene. The gene calls are TRBV29-1 and TRBJ2-7; 11 bases map to TRBD2. The junction had 8 bases not matched to a gene; V was cut back by 5 bases and J by 5 bases. The CDR3 runs 14 residues. CDR1 SQVTM and CDR2 ANQGSEA come from the germline V gene. CDR3: CSVRLAGSAHEQYF. The sequenced CDR3 bases are TGCAGCGTTAGACTAGCGGGATCGGCCCACGAG.